This TCR beta chain came from a study of radiation and T cells in renal cell carcinoma. Study-level information: Nephrectomy followed 15 Gy stereotactic body radiation by 4 weeks. Study findings and constraints: No pretreatment tumor biopsies were available for baseline clonotypes. Top tumor clonotypes rose in blood 2 weeks post-radiation, then contracted.

After removal of 6 bases from V and 1 base from J, the junction contained 16 bases not matched to a gene. Germline CDR1 reads MNHEY; CDR2 reads SMNVEV (reference sequence). The CDR3 runs to 19 residues. Repertoires were generated with immunoSEQ multiplex PCR, while TCRdb's copy carries only in-frame clones and drops some. Of more than 95,000 clones in the sample, around 80% were seen once. The time point is: baseline pretreatment blood. Described treatment: 15 Gy SBRT to primary tumor, nephrectomy 4 weeks later. After SBRT, blood was collected at 2 and 4 weeks, plus baseline. Details on this clone: Its cognate antigen is unknown.

The source was blood, collected from a patient whose treatment included radiotherapy and nephrectomy. This clonotype was sampled from a woman aged 55 to 70 with renal cell carcinoma. This chain connects TRBV27 to TRBJ2-1; the match to TRBD2 covers 9 bases. The CDR3 DNA reads as TGTGCCAGCAGCCCAGGATGGGCTAGCGGGGTACCTTCCTACAATGAGCAGTTCTTC. Translation gives CASSPGWASGVPSYNEQFF.